This T cell receptor (beta chain) was observed in a study of cytomegalovirus exposure and HLA in healthy donors. Points from the study as a whole: Across donors, sequencing depth was assumed by presence/absence analyses to be roughly uniform.

Germline V gene sequence: CDR1 MNHEY, CDR2 SMNVEV (reference sequence). This CDR3 has 14 residues. V was trimmed by 6 bases and J by 5 bases, leaving 16 bases between them. This clone was observed a few times. Its specificity is not known. A multiplex PCR was run with 60 Vbeta primers and 13 Jbeta primers. Generated by immunoSEQ multiplex PCR, the TCRdb table keeps only in-frame clones and is missing some. The sample carries 150,000 to 250,000 clones, under 90% recorded once. Material: PBMCs. The chain links TRBV27 to TRBJ1-1; D is possibly TRBD1 (6 bases). The TCR was taken from a boy younger than 10 in good health and CMV-seronegative. The CDR3 DNA reads TGTGCCAGCAGCCCGTCCCCAGGGGCGACTGAAGCTTTCTTT. Residues: CASSPSPGATEAFF.